The next 26 T cell receptor beta chains were all read from a single sample in a study of T cells in Graves' hyperthyroidism and ophthalmopathy. Amplification targeted TCR beta CDR3 regions from RNA transcripts. The primer set for the first-round RT-PCR of the TCR CDR3 was HTBI. TCRdb independently ran MiXCR on the multiplex PCR reads; one entry per CDR3 protein. This sample has 450,000 to 700,000 distinct CDR3 sequences; 40% to 55% occur once, and the top ten carry 15% to 20%. The sequenced sample consisted of peripheral blood or thyroid tissue (not recorded which). The origin of the receptors is an adult woman with Graves' disease, either hyperthyroidism or ophthalmopathy (not recorded which).

This clonotype turned up a few times. CDR3 region: CARPPEQYF. The CDR3 nucleotides are TGTGCCAGACCCCCCGAGCAGTACTTC. V usage is TRBV27 and J usage is TRBJ2-7; D remains ambiguous. CDR3 size: 9 residues. The ends were cut back, 9 bases at V and 6 bases at J, with 6 bases in the middle. Germline CDR1 MNHEY, CDR2 SMNVEV (reference sequence).

This clonotype appeared many times. At one of its ends the junction is not consistent with the germline gene, which may arise from a read error. The chain carries TRBV2 and TRBJ2-7; possibly TRBD2 for D (5 bases). This CDR3 region has 12 residues. Germline loops: CDR1 SNHLY, CDR2 FYNNEI. The CDR3, as DNA: TGTGCCAGCAGGGACCACGACTACGAGCGGTACTTC. Amino acid sequence: CASRDHDYERYF.

This clonotype was observed many times. The chain couples TRBV7-9 to TRBJ2-7; D gene ambiguous. Germline V gene sequence: CDR1 SEHNR, CDR2 FQNEAQ (reference sequence). This CDR3 spans 11 amino acids. V lost 5 bases to trimming and J lost 7 bases, with 9 bases between them. The CDR3 DNA follows: TGTGCCAGCAGCGCGCTGGGGGAGCAGTACTTC. Protein: CASSALGEQYF.

This clonotype has at least ten counts. This sequence joins TRBV6-6 and TRBJ1-3, with 10 bases matching TRBD1. V lost 7 bases and J lost 2; bases outside the gene matches: 5. CDR1 and CDR2 (germline): MNHNY, SVGAGI (reference sequence). This CDR3 spans 15 amino acids. CDR3 residues: CASTSDRGPGNTIYF. CDR3 sequence (DNA): TGTGCCAGCACCTCCGACAGGGGGCCTGGAAACACCATATATTTT.

For this clonotype: Germline is not matched at one junction end, which may reflect a read error. V usage is TRBV10-1 and J usage is TRBJ2-5; TRBD1 matches 7 bases. Germline lookup yields CDR1 WNHNN and CDR2 SYGVQD (reference sequence). This CDR3 spans 18 amino acids. The CDR3 here is CASSQELSTEIRGETQYF. In DNA form, the CDR3 reads TGTGCCAGCAGCCAAGAACTGAGCACGGAAATCAGGGGGGAGACCCAGTACTTC.

The table lists this clonotype with a few counts. The chain recombines TRBV6-1 with TRBJ2-2; D is possibly TRBD1 or TRBD2 (5 bases each). The CDR3 sequence is 16 residues long. Trimming left V 5 bases short and J 0 bases short, with 13 bases between. Germline assignment: CDR1 MNHNS and CDR2 SASEGT. The CDR3 sequence is CASSIPGHSNTGELFF. CDR3 sequence (DNA): TGTGCCAGCAGTATCCCGGGGCACTCGAACACCGGGGAGCTGTTTTTT.

J is TRBJ2-2 and V is TRBV7-3; no definite D call. Germline assignment: CDR1 SGHTA and CDR2 FQGTGA. This CDR3 spans 15 amino acids. The ends were cut back, 10 bases at V and 1 base at J, with 16 bases in the middle. CDR3 nucleotide sequence: TGTGCCACGGGCGCCGCAGGAAAGAACACCGGGGAGCTGTTTTTT. It codes for CATGAAGKNTGELFF.

This clonotype was seen only once. CDR3 sequence (DNA): TGTGCCACCAGCAGCGGACAGGGATCCTACGAGCAGTACTTC. Translating gives CATSSGQGSYEQYF. This chain connects TRBV15 to TRBJ2-7; 8 bases agree with TRBD1. The CDR3 consists of 14 residues. Germline V gene data show CDR1 as LNHNV and CDR2 as YYDKDF (reference sequence). With 3 bases clipped from V and 1 base from J, the junction kept 2 bases outside the gene matches.

This clonotype was observed at least ten times. This chain connects TRBV20-1 to TRBJ2-7, with D hard to call. The length of the CDR3 is 11 residues. Germline V gene data show CDR1 as DFQATT and CDR2 as SNEGSKA (reference sequence). The ends were cut back, 5 bases at V and 7 bases at J, with 12 bases in the middle. CDR3 sequence reads: CSAVLNYEQYF. The CDR3 DNA follows: TGCAGTGCTGTCCTTAATTATGAGCAGTACTTC.

The DNA of the CDR3 is TGTGCCAGCAGCGGATCCCGGGACGGATCCCCCTACGAGCAGTACTTC. Residues: CASSGSRDGSPYEQYF. The chain combines TRBV9 with TRBJ2-7, with D perhaps matching TRBD1 or TRBD2 (5 bases each). Germline CDR1 SGDLS, CDR2 YYNGEE. With 3 bases removed from V and 2 bases from J, the gap between germline ends came to 18 bases. CDR3 size: 16 residues.

This chain uses TRBV7-6 with TRBJ1-5, with 12 bases matching TRBD1. The CDR3 has 16 residues. V lost 4 bases, J lost 6 bases, and 7 bases stayed unmatched. The germline V gene has CDR1 SGHVS and CDR2 FNYEAQ. In DNA form, the CDR3 reads TGTGCCAGCAGCTCTCAAGGGGGACAGGGGGCTCAGCCCCAGCATTTT. This codes for CASSSQGGQGAQPQHF.

Remarks on this clonotype: Germline is not matched at one junction end, which may reflect a read error. The rearrangement links TRBV10-3 to TRBJ2-5; possible D gene TRBD1, 5 bases. The CDR3 consists of 13 residues. Germline CDR1 and CDR2: ENHRY and SYGVKD. The CDR3 loop is CAVGVQNQKTQYF. For the CDR3, the DNA is TGTGCCGTAGGGGTACAGAACCAAAAGACCCAGTACTTC.

The J gene is TRBJ1-4, the V gene TRBV2; D uncertain. The CDR3 runs to 11 residues. V was pared by 7 bases and J by 14 bases, with 14 bases between. Germline V gene sequence: CDR1 SNHLY, CDR2 FYNNEI. CDR3 sequence (DNA): TGTGCCAGCATGGAGGACTTAAGGCTGTTTTTT. Amino acid sequence: CASMEDLRLFF.

This clonotype was picked up many times. V usage is TRBV10-3 and J usage is TRBJ2-7; possibly TRBD2 for D (6 bases). The length of the CDR3 is 13 residues. V lost 8 bases and J 4 bases, leaving 15 bases between the germline ends. Per the germline V gene, CDR1 is ENHRY and CDR2 is SYGVKD. The CDR3 region is CAIGGGMVYEQYF. The CDR3 coding sequence is TGTGCCATCGGGGGAGGCATGGTTTACGAGCAGTACTTC.

The chain joins TRBV19 to TRBJ1-1; D gene uncertain. Between the trimmed V and J ends, which lost 6 bases and 4 bases, there was a span of 12 bases. Germline V gene lookup returns CDR1 LNHDA and CDR2 SQIVND (reference sequence). The CDR3 contains 13 residues. CDR3 nucleotides: TGTGCCAGTAGGGACCACAACCTCACTGAAGCTTTCTTT. Translated, it gives CASRDHNLTEAFF. The variable domain in full, completed from reference TRBV19 and TRBJ1-1, reads DGGITQSPKYLFRKEGQNVTLSCEQNLNHDAMYWYRQDPGQGLRLIYYSQIVNDFQKGDIAEGYSVSREKKESFPLTVTSAQKNPTAFYLCASRDHNLTEAFFGQGTRLTVV.

This clonotype has at least ten counts. This chain joins TRBV7-6 and TRBJ2-7; 9 positions agree with TRBD2. CDR1 SGHVS and CDR2 FNYEAQ come from the germline V gene. Trimming cost V 1 base and J 3 bases; bases outside gene matches: 4. The CDR3 has 15 residues. This CDR3 reads CASSLGGGVIYEQYF. CDR3 nucleotides: TGTGCCAGCAGCTTAGGCGGGGGGGTGATCTACGAGCAGTACTTC.

In its sample, this clonotype was seen a few times. This rearrangement joins TRBV20-1 to TRBJ1-1, with 9 bases matching TRBD1. Germline values: CDR1 DFQATT, CDR2 SNEGSKA (reference sequence). The CDR3 consists of 14 residues. The V segment lost 6 bases and the J segment 5 bases; nucleotides outside the gene matches: 10. DNA of the CDR3: TGCAGTGCGACTTACAGGGGGCAGAGGACTGAAGCTTTCTTT. Translation: CSATYRGQRTEAFF.

This clonotype came up many times. This chain's CDR3 is CASRTGREQYF. DNA of the CDR3: TGTGCCAGCCGGACAGGGCGCGAGCAGTACTTC. The chain links TRBV12-3 or TRBV12-4 to TRBJ2-7; the match to TRBD1 covers 8 bases. With 8 bases clipped from V and 6 bases from J, the junction kept 3 bases outside the gene matches. The CDR3 has 11 residues.

The chain uses TRBV7-4 and TRBJ1-1; 9 positions agree with TRBD1. CDR1 and CDR2 (germline): SGHVT, SQSDAQ. Trimming removed 7 bases from V and 5 bases from J; junction bases left unmatched: 14. The CDR3 spans 16 residues. CDR3 in amino acids: CASTHTGGAGGTEAFF. CDR3 coding DNA: TGTGCCAGCACCCATACAGGGGGCGCAGGCGGAACTGAAGCTTTCTTT. The entire variable domain, with the rest obtained from reference TRBV7-4 and TRBJ1-1, is as follows: GAGVSQSPRYKVAKRGRDVALRCDSISGHVTLYWYRQTLGQGSEVLTYSQSDAQRDKSGRPSGRFSAERPERSVSTLKIQRTEQGDSAVYLCASTHTGGAGGTEAFFGQGTRLTVV.

This chain uses TRBV7-2 with TRBJ1-1, with TRBD1 matching 9 bases. In germline, CDR1 is SGHTA, CDR2 FQGNSA. J gave up 2 bases and V 2 bases, and 6 bases lay outside the gene matches. CDR3 size: 16 residues. The CDR3 DNA sequence: TGTGCCAGCAGCTTAAGTCCGGGACAGGGAAACACTGAAGCTTTCTTT. It codes for CASSLSPGQGNTEAFF.

This chain joins TRBV9 and TRBJ2-6, with D tentatively TRBD2 (6 bases). Looked up from germline, CDR1 is SGDLS and CDR2 is YYNGEE. The CDR3 totals 18 residues. Trimming removed 4 bases at V and 1 base at J, with 18 bases between. In nucleotides, the CDR3 is TGTGCCAGCAGCCAGGGAGGAGCGCGATCGTCTGGGGCCAACGTCCTGACTTTC. Translated, it gives CASSQGGARSSGANVLTF.

This clonotype was recorded at least ten times. V is TRBV4-2 and J is TRBJ1-1, with D maybe TRBD1 (6 bases). V was trimmed by 0 bases and J by 7 bases, leaving 15 bases between them. This CDR3 comprises 15 residues. The germline V gene encodes CDR1 LGHNA and CDR2 YNFKEQ. In nucleotides, the CDR3 is TGTGCCAGCAGCCAAGATACAGGGCGATGGGATGAAGCTTTCTTT. Amino acid sequence: CASSQDTGRWDEAFF.

The chain uses TRBV12-5 and TRBJ2-2; TRBD2 might be the D (5 bases). Germline values: CDR1 LGHNT, CDR2 FRNRAP. CDR3 length: 14 amino acids. V lost 6 bases and J lost 0, with 8 bases in between. CDR3 region: CASGPSPNTGELFF. DNA for the CDR3: TGTGCTAGTGGCCCTAGCCCGAACACCGGGGAGCTGTTTTTT.

This clonotype was seen at least ten times. The V call is TRBV19, the J call TRBJ2-5; perhaps TRBD1 as D (6 bases). CDR1 is LNHDA and CDR2 is SQIVND in the germline V gene (reference sequence). The CDR3 is 14 residues long. V lost 3 bases, J lost 5 bases, and 13 bases lay in between. CDR3 loop: CASSMSGASETQYF. CDR3 coding DNA: TGTGCCAGTAGTATGTCAGGGGCTAGCGAGACCCAGTACTTC.

J is TRBJ1-6 and V is TRBV30; 7 bases align to TRBD1. The CDR3 is 14 residues long. Germline CDR1 reads GTSNPN; CDR2 reads SVGIG (reference sequence). The junction had 3 bases not matched to a gene; V was cut back by 4 bases and J by 3 bases. CDR3 amino acids: CAWTDRNYNSPLHF. CDR3 sequence (DNA): TGTGCCTGGACGGACAGGAACTATAATTCACCCCTCCACTTT.

The rearrangement uses TRBV29-1 and TRBJ1-6; D is possibly TRBD1 (5 bases). Germline V CDR1 and CDR2: SQVTM, ANQGSEA. The V end lost 4 bases, the J end lost 5 bases, and 18 bases lay between the germline ends. CDR3 length equals 16 residues. As DNA, the CDR3 is TGCAGCGTTGGGTTTAGGGAGGGACGACATAATTCACCCCTCCACTTT. Amino acid sequence: CSVGFREGRHNSPLHF. Looking up the rest from reference TRBV29-1 and TRBJ1-6 gives the full variable domain: SAVISQKPSRDICQRGTSLTIQCQVDSQVTMMFWYRQQPGQSLTLIATANQGSEATYESGFVIDKFPISRPNLTFSTLTVSNMSPEDSSIYLCSVGFREGRHNSPLHFGNGTRLTVT.